What follows describes a single T cell receptor beta chain. The antigen is undetermined. This record belongs to a study of identifying expanded T cells in peripheral blood. General study results and limits: Clone count variance between roughly two-week samples rose with total template count. Over two and four weeks, about 15 and 19 clones changed, versus approximately 1.2 between replicates.

No infections or other immune events were documented during collection. Here immunoSEQ multiplex PCR was the method, and the copy in TCRdb shows in-frame clones only, minus some. The table includes about 98,000 clones, approximately 89% detected once. Material for sequencing was blood. This TCR came from a person between 18 and 75 years old in good health.

CDR3 in DNA: TGTGCCAGCAGCTTAAACGACTATTCGGGGGGATCACCCCTCCACTTT. Translating it yields CASSLNDYSGGSPLHF. The chain combines TRBV7-9 with TRBJ1-6, with D maybe TRBD1 (5 bases). The CDR3 extends over 16 amino acids. The germline V gene encodes CDR1 SEHNR and CDR2 FQNEAQ (reference sequence). Trimming shortened V by 2 bases and J by 10 bases, and 18 bases separated the two germline ends.